In its sample, the clone carrying this T cell receptor beta chain was seen many times. This entry belongs to a study of T cells in Graves' hyperthyroidism and ophthalmopathy. RNA transcripts gave rise to amplified TCR beta CDR3 regions. Initially, a first-round RT-PCR of the TCR CDR3 employed the HTBI primer set. Via MiXCR, TCRdb re-called the multiplex PCR reads, giving one row per CDR3 protein. Counted here are over 350,000 distinct CDR3 sequences, about 14% occurring once; the ten biggest clones make up approximately 13%. The CDR3 spans 13 residues. V shed 6 bases and J shed 1 base, with 9 bases lying between them. Germline V CDR1 and CDR2: MNHNS, SASEGT.

The receptor comes from a man aged 18 to 30 with Graves' ophthalmopathy. The genes are TRBV6-1 and TRBJ1-2; perhaps TRBD1 as D (6 bases). The specimen sequenced was blood. Here the CDR3 DNA reads TGTGCCAGCAGGGAGGACAGTAACTATGGCTACACCTTC. Translated, it gives CASREDSNYGYTF.